The table lists the clone carrying this T cell receptor (beta chain) with many counts. Its specificity is not known. Each CDR3 protein is one row after TCRdb ran MiXCR on the reads. The repertoire holds more than 85,000 distinct CDR3 sequences, with around 28% as singletons. The CDR3 sequence is 14 residues long. Germline V gene data show CDR1 as SGHDT and CDR2 as YYEEEE. Trimming took off 3 bases at V and 8 bases at J, with 15 bases between the two ends. This entry belongs to a study of T cell repertoires in cytomegalovirus infection. Turning to the study itself: Carrying CMV and the relevant HLA type showed in public TCR beta signatures.

The V and J genes are TRBV5-6 and TRBJ1-3; D is undetermined. This receptor was obtained from a human donor in good health (CMV status not recorded). Some clones in this sample may be carry-over from other donors' samples. The source was CD8+ T cells from cultured PBMCs, collected from culture after CMV antigen stimulation. The CDR3 DNA reads as TGTGCCAGCAGCTCTACGGACCGGGTACACACCATATATTTT. It is translated as CASSSTDRVHTIYF.